Shown below are 28 T cell receptor beta chains from a single sample sequenced in a study of blood T cell repertoires in COVID-19. Assay used: immunoSEQ multiplex PCR; TCRdb lists only in-frame clones, some missing. The table records some 40,000 clones, around 80% of them present only once. Sequenced sample: peripheral blood. These receptor sequences come from a man between 70 and 80 years old with acute or convalescent COVID-19.

CDR3 in amino acids: CAWSAGTGVSQPQHF. The CDR3 DNA reads TGTGCCTGGAGTGCCGGGACAGGTGTCAGTCAGCCCCAGCATTTT. The rearrangement links TRBV30 to TRBJ1-5; 8 nucleotides line up with TRBD1. Per germline, CDR1 GTSNPN and CDR2 SVGIG (reference sequence). The length of the CDR3 is 15 residues. V was clipped by 1 base and J by 6 bases; unmatched bases: 8.

The V gene is TRBV30, the J gene TRBJ2-7; 8 bases align to TRBD1. Germline CDR1 is GTSNPN and CDR2 is SVGIG (reference sequence). Losses at the gene ends were 4 bases for V and 0 bases for J; bases not matched to a gene: 2. CDR3 length equals 13 residues. The CDR3 DNA is TGTGCCTGGAACAGGGGGAGCTCCTACGAGCAGTACTTC. As protein: CAWNRGSSYEQYF. Full variable domain (missing parts from reference TRBV30 and TRBJ2-7): SQTIHQWPATLVQPVGSPLSLECTVEGTSNPNLYWYRQAAGRGLQLLFYSVGIGQISSEVPQNLSASRPQDRQFILSSKKLLLSDSGFYLCAWNRGSSYEQYFGPGTRLTVT.

A single count supports this clone. This sequence joins TRBV7-2 and TRBJ2-7, with 8 bases fitting TRBD1. The CDR3 is made up of 17 amino acids. V was clipped by 4 bases and J by 1 base; unmatched bases: 12. CDR1 and CDR2 (germline): SGHTA, FQGNSA. CDR3 loop: CASSSNQGQVRSYEQYF. CDR3 DNA sequence: TGTGCCAGCAGCTCCAACCAGGGACAGGTTCGGTCCTACGAGCAGTACTTC.

The chain couples TRBV14 to TRBJ2-1, with 14 bases aligning to TRBD2. There are 19 residues in the CDR3. Germline V gene lookup returns CDR1 SGHDN and CDR2 FVKESK. The V gene end was trimmed by 4 bases and the J gene end by 8 bases; junction bases not matched to a gene: 16. CDR3 loop: CASSRGRTSGGLQGDEQFF. As DNA, the CDR3 is TGTGCCAGCAGCCGGGGAAGGACTAGCGGGGGGCTCCAAGGCGATGAGCAGTTCTTC.

This clone has a handful of counts. The V and J genes are TRBV19 and TRBJ1-5; perhaps TRBD1 as D (6 bases). Trimming cost V 4 bases and J 2 bases, with 15 bases left between them. The germline gives CDR1 LNHDA, CDR2 SQIVND (reference sequence). This CDR3 spans 16 amino acids. Written as DNA, the CDR3 is TGTGCCAGTAGTAGGGGGCAGATAGGAGGCAATCAGCCCCAGCATTTT. Residues: CASSRGQIGGNQPQHF.

J is TRBJ1-2 and V is TRBV4-3; a weak D match, TRBD1 (6 bases). V was clipped by 0 bases and J by 4 bases, with 9 bases between them. The CDR3 is made up of 14 amino acids. The germline V gene encodes CDR1 LGHNA and CDR2 YSLEER. In DNA, the CDR3 is TGCGCCAGCAGCCAAGAAGGACAGCCCTATGGCTACACCTTC. It is translated as CASSQEGQPYGYTF.

The chain is built from TRBV30 and TRBJ2-1; D call uncertain. This CDR3 is 14 amino acids long. The germline CDR1 and CDR2 sequences are GTSNPN and SVGIG (reference sequence). Trimming cost V 2 bases and J 0 bases, with 8 bases left between them. CDR3 coding DNA: TGTGCCTGGAGTCAGTGGAGCTCCTACAATGAGCAGTTCTTC. Protein: CAWSQWSSYNEQFF.

This rearrangement joins TRBV11-3 to TRBJ1-1, with TRBD1 matching 7 bases. V lost 0 bases and J lost 3; bases outside the gene matches: 4. The CDR3 is made up of 15 amino acids. Per the germline V gene, CDR1 is SGHNT and CDR2 is YENEEA. CDR3 sequence reads: CASSLDGQVYTEAFF. The CDR3 nucleotides read TGTGCCAGCAGCTTAGATGGACAGGTTTACACTGAAGCTTTCTTT. The complete variable domain, with remaining parts taken from reference TRBV11-3 and TRBJ1-1, reads EAGVVQSPRYKIIEKKQPVAFWCNPISGHNTLYWYLQNLGQGPELLIRYENEEAVDDSQLPKDRFSAERLKGVDSTLKIQPAELGDSAVYLCASSLDGQVYTEAFFGQGTRLTVV.

V is TRBV7-9 and J is TRBJ2-7; 9 bases line up with TRBD1. J was trimmed by 6 bases and V by 6 bases; bases with no gene match: 9. Germline V CDR1 and CDR2: SEHNR, FQNEAQ (reference sequence). The CDR3 covers 14 residues. The CDR3 loop reads CASSNPDRGREQYF. In DNA, the CDR3 is TGTGCCAGCAGTAACCCGGACAGGGGACGCGAGCAGTACTTC.

The rearrangement links TRBV28 to TRBJ1-5; perhaps TRBD1 as D (5 bases). In germline, CDR1 is MDHEN, CDR2 SYDVKM. The CDR3 extends over 15 amino acids. Trimming cost V 6 bases and J 2 bases, with 14 bases left between them. In DNA form, the CDR3 reads TGTGCCAGCAGCCCTCCCAGGGCTGGCAATCAGCCCCAGCATTTT. Amino acid sequence: CASSPPRAGNQPQHF.

Only one count was recorded for this clone. The gene calls are TRBV3-1 (or the pseudogene TRBV3-2) and TRBJ2-1; TRBD1 aligns across 8 bases. The CDR3 contains 17 residues. Germline V CDR1 and CDR2: LGHDT, YNNKEL (reference sequence). J was trimmed by 1 base and V by 0 bases; bases with no gene match: 5. The CDR3: CASSQDRDRLSYNEQFF. CDR3 coding DNA: TGTGCCAGCAGCCAAGATAGGGACAGGTTATCCTACAATGAGCAGTTCTTC.

The CDR3: CASSQGSQPQHF. CDR3 nucleotide sequence: TGCGCCAGCAGCCAAGGGAGTCAGCCCCAGCATTTT. V usage is TRBV4-3 and J usage is TRBJ1-5; D is unclear. Germline V CDR1 and CDR2: LGHNA, YSLEER. The germline V and J ends were trimmed by 1 base and 6 bases, with 4 bases remaining between them. The CDR3 is made up of 12 amino acids.

The rearrangement links TRBV19 to TRBJ1-1; a weak D match, TRBD1 (6 bases). From germline, CDR1 is LNHDA and CDR2 SQIVND (reference sequence). Trimming removed 9 bases from V and 5 bases from J, with 13 bases in between. CDR3 length: 12 residues. The CDR3 DNA sequence: TGTGCCAGAGGGTCCAGGGGAACTGAAGCTTTCTTT. Translating it yields CARGSRGTEAFF.

The chain links TRBV6-1 to TRBJ2-7; D gene ambiguous. The CDR3 is 15 amino acids. The ends were cut back, 2 bases at V and 4 bases at J, with 15 bases in the middle. CDR1 and CDR2 (germline): MNHNS, SASEGT. The DNA for the CDR3 is TGTGCCAGCAGTGAAAAGGTGTCAGGCGAGTACGAGCAGTACTTC. Translated, it gives CASSEKVSGEYEQYF.

This chain joins TRBV21-1 and TRBJ1-4; TRBD1, as called in the table, went unchecked against the DNA. TRBV21-1 is deemed a pseudogene. The CDR3 contains 14 residues. The CDR3 DNA reads as TGTGCCAGCAGCTGGACAGGGGTTGATGAAAAACTGTTTTTT. This sequence encodes CASSWTGVDEKLFF.

The chain is built from TRBV7-9 and TRBJ1-1, with 8 bases aligning to TRBD1. J gave up 1 base and V 6 bases, and 4 bases lay outside the gene matches. Germline-derived CDR1 and CDR2 are SEHNR and FQNEAQ (reference sequence). This CDR3 region has 14 residues. This CDR3 reads CASSFDRGNTEAFF. CDR3 DNA: TGTGCCAGCAGTTTCGACAGGGGGAACACTGAAGCTTTCTTT.

A remark on this clone: At the DNA level, this CDR3 is encoded by other sequences in the same sample as well. This chain links TRBV5-1 with TRBJ1-4, with no clear D. CDR1 is SGHRS, CDR2 YFSETQ, per germline. The V and J ends lost 0 bases and 0 bases respectively, with 3 bases between them. CDR3 length: 14 residues. CDR3 in DNA: TGCGCCAGCAGCTTGGCTGCAACTAATGAAAAACTGTTTTTT. Its protein is CASSLAATNEKLFF.

The count of this clone is one. V gene TRBV18 combines with J gene TRBJ2-3; perhaps TRBD2 as D (6 bases). The CDR3 totals 12 residues. Per germline, CDR1 KGHSH and CDR2 LQKENI. V gave up 6 bases and J gave up 5 bases, with 9 bases separating them. CDR3 in DNA: TGTGCCAGCTCTGGAGCGGGAGATACGCAGTATTTT. This encodes CASSGAGDTQYF. The full variable domain, with the rest looked up from reference TRBV18 and TRBJ2-3, is NAGVMQNPRHLVRRRGQEARLRCSPMKGHSHVYWYRQLPEEGLKFMVYLQKENIIDESGMPKERFSAEFPKEGPSILRIQQVVRGDSAAYFCASSGAGDTQYFGPGTRLTVL.

The chain uses TRBV5-6 and TRBJ2-3; possibly TRBD1 for D (5 bases). The V end lost 4 bases, the J end lost 2 bases, and 20 bases lay between the germline ends. CDR1 is SGHDT, CDR2 YYEEEE, per germline. The CDR3 totals 17 residues. CDR3 in amino acids: CASSPEIPGSSTDTQYF. The CDR3 DNA sequence: TGTGCCAGCAGCCCCGAAATTCCAGGGTCTTCCACAGATACGCAGTATTTT. Full variable domain (rest looked up from reference TRBV5-6 and TRBJ2-3): DAGVTQSPTHLIKTRGQQVTLRCSPKSGHDTVSWYQQALGQGPQFIFQYYEEEERQRGNFPDRFSGHQFPNYSSELNVNALLLGDSALYLCASSPEIPGSSTDTQYFGPGTRLTVL.

The chain uses TRBV7-9 and TRBJ1-2; no firm D call. This CDR3 is 13 amino acids long. The V and J ends lost 8 bases and 6 bases respectively, with 16 bases between them. The germline CDR1 and CDR2 sequences are SEHNR and FQNEAQ (reference sequence). The CDR3 here is CASSPGWVDGYTF. The CDR3 bases are TGTGCCAGCTCTCCGGGGTGGGTGGATGGCTACACCTTC.

The V and J genes are TRBV7-9 and TRBJ2-3; possible D gene TRBD2, 6 bases. Germline values: CDR1 SEHNR, CDR2 FQNEAQ (reference sequence). V was clipped by 8 bases and J by 3 bases, with 18 bases between them. The CDR3 contains 15 residues. CDR3 protein: CASVLSSRGTDTQYF. The DNA of the CDR3 is TGTGCCAGCGTTTTATCCTCTCGGGGGACAGATACGCAGTATTTT.

CDR3 in amino acids: CASSGGTGVDTQYF. In DNA, the CDR3 is TGTGCCAGCAGCGGCGGGACAGGGGTGGATACGCAGTATTTT. The chain employs TRBV9 and TRBJ2-3, with 10 bases aligning to TRBD1. Germline assignment: CDR1 SGDLS and CDR2 YYNGEE. The ends lost 3 bases at V and 6 bases at J; junction bases unmatched: 4. The CDR3 sequence is 14 residues long.

The chain couples TRBV2 to TRBJ1-4, with D perhaps matching TRBD1 (6 bases). V gave up 4 bases and J gave up 2 bases, with 11 bases separating them. The CDR3 loop spans 15 amino acids. Germline assignment: CDR1 SNHLY and CDR2 FYNNEI. In DNA, the CDR3 is TGTGCCAGCAGTGCACGACAGGAGACTAATGAAAAACTGTTTTTT. This translates into CASSARQETNEKLFF.

This clone appeared once. This chain uses TRBV19 with TRBJ1-5; 7 bases are shared with TRBD1. Germline trimming cut 3 bases from V and 7 bases from J; bases unmatched to any gene: 9. The germline V gene has CDR1 LNHDA and CDR2 SQIVND (reference sequence). There are 15 residues in the CDR3. The CDR3 nucleotides are TGTGCCAGTAGTATCCTAACAGGGGCTCGACAGCCCCAGCATTTT. Its protein product is CASSILTGARQPQHF.

The V gene is TRBV7-8, the J gene TRBJ1-2, with TRBD1 as a possible D gene (6 bases). With 5 bases removed from V and 7 bases from J, the gap between germline ends came to 14 bases. Germline V CDR1 and CDR2: SGHVS, FQNEAQ. CDR3 length: 13 residues. The CDR3 coding sequence is TGTGCCAGCAGCCGACAGGCCGGGGGTGGCTACACCTTC. Translated: CASSRQAGGGYTF.

The J gene is TRBJ1-2, the V gene TRBV29-1, with TRBD1 as a possible D gene (6 bases). V was trimmed by 4 bases and J by 8 bases, leaving 17 bases between them. The CDR3 totals 13 residues. Germline V gene data show CDR1 as SQVTM and CDR2 as ANQGSEA. The CDR3 loop reads CSVVDRPSSGYTF. The CDR3, as DNA: TGCAGCGTTGTAGACAGGCCCTCATCAGGCTACACCTTC. Drawing the rest from reference TRBV29-1 and TRBJ1-2, the complete variable domain is SAVISQKPSRDICQRGTSLTIQCQVDSQVTMMFWYRQQPGQSLTLIATANQGSEATYESGFVIDKFPISRPNLTFSTLTVSNMSPEDSSIYLCSVVDRPSSGYTFGSGTRLTVV.

This clone appeared once. The chain uses TRBV18 and TRBJ2-2, with 7 bases identical to TRBD1. Germline V gene lookup returns CDR1 KGHSH and CDR2 LQKENI. V lost 4 bases to trimming and J lost 2 bases; unmatched junction nucleotides: 4. CDR3 length: 15 residues. CDR3 amino acids: CASSRRDSNTGELFF. CDR3 sequence (DNA): TGTGCCAGCTCACGCCGGGACAGTAACACCGGGGAGCTGTTTTTT.

The chain recombines TRBV5-1 with TRBJ2-1; D is unresolved. V was shortened by 0 bases and J by 0 bases, with 10 bases between the two germline ends. This CDR3 region has 16 residues. CDR1 is SGHRS, CDR2 YFSETQ, per germline. CDR3 region: CASSLGRGRSYNEQFF. The DNA for the CDR3 is TGCGCCAGCAGCTTGGGTCGCGGCCGCTCCTACAATGAGCAGTTCTTC.